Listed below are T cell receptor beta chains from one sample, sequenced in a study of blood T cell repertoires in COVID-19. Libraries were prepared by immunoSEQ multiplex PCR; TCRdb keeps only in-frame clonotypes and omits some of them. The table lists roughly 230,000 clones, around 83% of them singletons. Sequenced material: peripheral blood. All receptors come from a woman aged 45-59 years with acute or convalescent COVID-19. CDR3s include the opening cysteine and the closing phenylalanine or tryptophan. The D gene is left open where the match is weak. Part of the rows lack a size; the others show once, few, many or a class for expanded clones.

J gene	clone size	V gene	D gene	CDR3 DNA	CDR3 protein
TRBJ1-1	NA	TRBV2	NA	TGTGCCAGCAGTGAACAGGTTAACACTGAAGCTTTCTTT	CASSEQVNTEAFF
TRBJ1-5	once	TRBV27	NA	TGTGCCAGCGCCGGACAAAGCAATCAGCCCCAGCATTTT	CASAGQSNQPQHF
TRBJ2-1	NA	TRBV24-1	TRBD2	TGTGCCACCGGGATGGGAGGGCATGAGCAGTTCTTC	CATGMGGHEQFF
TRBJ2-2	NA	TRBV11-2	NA	TGTGCCAGCAGCATCGGGACACTGAACACCGGGGAGCTGTTTTTT	CASSIGTLNTGELFF
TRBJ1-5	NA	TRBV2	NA	TGTGCCAGCAGTGAGAGTCGCGGAGGGACTGAGCCCCAGCATTTT	CASSESRGGTEPQHF
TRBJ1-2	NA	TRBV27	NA	TGTGCCAGCAGTCCAGCGGCCACAGGGAACTATGGCTACACCTTC	CASSPAATGNYGYTF
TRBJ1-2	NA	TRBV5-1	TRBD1	TGCGCCAGCAGCACGGGGACAGGGGAGATCGGCTACACCTTC	CASSTGTGEIGYTF
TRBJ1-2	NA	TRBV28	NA	TGTGCCAGCAGTGCCCCAGGGGAATTCTATGGCTACACCTTC	CASSAPGEFYGYTF
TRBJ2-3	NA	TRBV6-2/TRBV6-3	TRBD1	TGTGCCAGCAGTTCAGGACAGGGCACAGATACGCAGTATTTT	CASSSGQGTDTQYF
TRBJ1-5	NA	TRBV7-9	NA	TGTGCCAGCACCACCCTGAGCAATCAGCCCCAGCATTTT	CASTTLSNQPQHF
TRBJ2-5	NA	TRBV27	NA	TGTGCCAGCAGCCAAGGGCGGGGGCCTCGGGAGACCCAGTACTTC	CASSQGRGPRETQYF
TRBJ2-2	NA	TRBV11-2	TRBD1	TGTGCCAGCAGCCCAAGGGCAGGGGGCACCGGGGAGCTGTTTTTT	CASSPRAGGTGELFF
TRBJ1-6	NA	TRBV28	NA	TGTGCCAGTCGAGTTTTTGAGTCACCCCTCCACTTT	CASRVFESPLHF
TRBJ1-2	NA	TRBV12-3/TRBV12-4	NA	TGTGCCAGCAGGGCAGATTATGGCTACACCTTC	CASRADYGYTF
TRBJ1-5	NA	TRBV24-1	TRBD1	TGTGCCACCAGTGATTTGCGAAGGACAGGGTATCAGCCCCAGCATTTT	CATSDLRRTGYQPQHF
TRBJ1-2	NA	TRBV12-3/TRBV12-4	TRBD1	TGTGCCAGCGGGGACAGGTCAATCTCTGGCTACACCTTC	CASGDRSISGYTF
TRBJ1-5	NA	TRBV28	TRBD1	TGTGCCAGCAGTTTAGGGACAGGGTATCAGCCCCAGCATTTT	CASSLGTGYQPQHF
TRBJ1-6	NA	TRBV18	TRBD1	TGTGCCAGCTGCTCGGGACAGGGGCGATCACCCCTCCACTTT	CASCSGQGRSPLHF
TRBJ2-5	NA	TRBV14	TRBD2	TGTGCCAGCAGCCAAGCTGTAGCGGGGAGGATCCAAGAGACCCAGTACTTC	CASSQAVAGRIQETQYF
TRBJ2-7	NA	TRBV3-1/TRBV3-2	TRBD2	TGTGCCAGCAGCCAAGATCGGTATAGCGGGGGGGCCGGGCAGTACTTC	CASSQDRYSGGAGQYF
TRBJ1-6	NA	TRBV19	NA	TGTGCCAGTAATTCTCAGGGATATTCACCCCTCCACTTT	CASNSQGYSPLHF
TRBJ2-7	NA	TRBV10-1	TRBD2	TGCGCCAGCAGTGAATTCGGCCGGGAGGGCTCCTACGAGCAGTACTTC	CASSEFGREGSYEQYF
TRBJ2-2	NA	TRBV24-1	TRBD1	TGTGCCACCAGTTCAGGGGGCGTCAACACCGGGGAGCTGTTTTTT	CATSSGGVNTGELFF
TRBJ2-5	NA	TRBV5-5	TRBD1	TGTGCCAGCAGCTCCCGGGACAGGGCAGAGACCCAGTACTTC	CASSSRDRAETQYF